Included here is one T cell receptor beta chain sequence, with context. This clonotype was seen more than once but under ten times. Its antigen is not yet known. A much larger clone sits a single nucleotide away, making a read error possible. The time point label of this sample denotes: pre-sensitization, week 0. The intended sense of this specimen's treatment or condition label: therapeutic diphenylcyclopropenone sensitization with weekly scalp DPC. At each patch-test visit, blood was drawn before the patch test was applied. Patients were eligible if aged 18 to 70, diagnosed with alopecia and judged suitable for DPC therapy, and pregnant patients were excluded. Unfractionated whole blood was collected in Tempus Blood RNA tubes, and total RNA was extracted from that blood. V loses 2 bases of germline sequence and J loses 0 bases, and the interval between the two ends is 5 bases. The CDR3, from cysteine to phenylalanine, totals 15 residues. Only the CDR3 part of the read is kept: 45 bases, read in frame from the first base. From the germline V gene (reference sequence), CDR1 is MNHNY and CDR2 is SVGAGI.

The sample is drawn from a study of human T cells and chemical hapten exposure (dated by TCRdb to the early 2020s). For context, the study as a whole: For sensitization, 2% DPC in acetone was applied to a 2 cm by 2 cm area of upper inner arm skin. Patient blood was sampled pre-sensitization (week 0) and at 2, 6 and about 24 weeks after DPC sensitization. Patients additionally received weekly therapeutic DPC doses to the scalp throughout the roughly 25-week study period. Most of the patients in the cohort were female, and the cohort covered alopecia areata with under or over 50% scalp involvement, alopecia totalis and alopecia universalis. In alopecia patients, the study followed how the peripheral blood TCR repertoire changed in vivo over primary and secondary sensitization to diphenylcyclopropenone (DPC), a hapten. Libraries were combined into a pool for sequencing, and differences in TCR yield between samples came mainly from small differences in library volumes within the pool. Nearly 30 alopecia patients gave blood for TCR sequencing at one to four time points (pre-sensitization, 2, 6 and 24 weeks). Patch testing was done on the upper back using Finn chambers containing 0.01% DPC, and results were scored after 6 days according to International Contact Dermatitis Research Group standards. Beyond this particular receptor, the publication reports: Compared with pre-sensitization or healthy control sets, expanded TCRs formed significantly more large CDR3 similarity clusters, which is consistent with antigen-driven responses. Because every patient had alopecia, a presumed autoimmune disease, the patients' immune response might differ from that of healthy individuals. Patch test score was positively correlated with the number of PT1 expanded TCRs, with significance at thresholds 8, 16 and 32 but not at 4. After repeated subsampling, the strength of the expansion versus patch-test correlation and the threshold at which it became significant changed. The number of TCRs above 1 in 1000 frequency did not change with DPC sensitization; there was no evidence of global repertoire structure alterations.

The method was RACE. Sequencing took place on a NextSeq 500. During library preparation, unique molecular identifiers were attached to individual cDNA molecules so that TCRs could be counted in a quantitative, reproducible way. For every blood RNA sample, sequencing covered both the TCR alpha and TCR beta chains. In the source study's methods: A median of around 100,000 TCRs per sample was observed, with a range of roughly 20,000 to 750,000. V, J and CDR3 annotation of the TCR reads was performed with the Decombinator software suite. Every sample was subsampled to the same number of TCRs (28,000) for the PS versus PT1 abundance plots. TCRs were defined as expanded if absent before sensitization and observed at least eight times at the 2-week time point. TCRdb handled the public reads itself, with Q25 trimming in fastp and clone calling in MiXCR, and kept productive beta chains. Every entry covers one CDR3 protein and lists the most common genes and DNA from its rows. These V and J calls derive from TCRdb rather than the authors' analysis. The sample table holds 200,000 to 300,000 distinct CDR3 sequences, of which about 8.6% were seen once. The ten most abundant clones make up around 2.5% of the sample.

The clonotype comes from a woman aged 40-49 years with alopecia areata. Some clones in this sample may be carry-over from other donors' samples. The rearranged chain carries TRBV6-6 and TRBJ2-6; the D gene is perhaps TRBD2, from 5 matching bases. The sequencing used whole blood, collected in connection with sensitization to the hapten diphenylcyclopropenone (DPC). In nucleotides, the sequence is TGTGCCAGCAGTTACGGGAGCTCTGGGGCCAACGTCCTGACTTTC. This is translated as CASSYGSSGANVLTF.